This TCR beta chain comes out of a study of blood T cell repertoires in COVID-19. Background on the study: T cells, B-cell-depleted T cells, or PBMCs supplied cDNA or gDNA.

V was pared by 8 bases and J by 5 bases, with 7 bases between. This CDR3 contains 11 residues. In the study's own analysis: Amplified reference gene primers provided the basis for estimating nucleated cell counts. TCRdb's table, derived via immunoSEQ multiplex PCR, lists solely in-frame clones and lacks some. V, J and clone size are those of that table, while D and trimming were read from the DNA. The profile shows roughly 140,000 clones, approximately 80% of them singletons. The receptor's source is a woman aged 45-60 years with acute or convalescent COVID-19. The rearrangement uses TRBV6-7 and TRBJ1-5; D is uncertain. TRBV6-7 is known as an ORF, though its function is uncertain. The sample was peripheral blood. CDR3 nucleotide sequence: TGTGCCAGCTGGGCCGATCAGCCCCAGCATTTT. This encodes CASWADQPQHF.